This T cell receptor beta chain was identified during a study of blood T cell repertoires in COVID-19. Assay: immunoSEQ multiplex PCR; the TCRdb copy retains only in-frame clones and omits some. The data contain about 150,000 clones, roughly 80% of them singletons. J gave up 4 bases and V 3 bases, and 3 bases lay outside the gene matches. The CDR3 sequence is 14 residues long. The germline V gene has CDR1 SGHDN and CDR2 FVKESK. This sequence joins TRBV14 and TRBJ2-7, with 10 bases identical to TRBD1. The origin of this receptor is a woman aged 60-70 years with acute or convalescent COVID-19. Sequencing was done on a sample of peripheral blood. Here the CDR3 reads CASSQGQGRYEQYF. The CDR3 coding sequence is TGTGCCAGCAGCCAGGGACAGGGGCGATACGAGCAGTACTTC.